This T cell receptor (beta chain) came from a study of immune cell composition in non-small cell lung cancer. The study, taken as a whole, reports: Smoking pack-years did not significantly correlate with tumour TCR-beta clonality. Tumour-associated clones >0.5% occurred in about a third of adenocarcinomas, roughly 80% of squamous.

The table lists this clone with a count of one. The antigen remains undetermined. V shed 2 bases and J shed 0 bases, with 8 bases lying between them. Germline V lookup: CDR1 MDHEN, CDR2 SYDVKM. This CDR3 is 15 amino acids long. The table came from immunoSEQ multiplex PCR; TCRdb's copy has only in-frame clones and leaves some out. This sample yields 9,500 to 10,000 clones, of which about 63% are seen a single time; 8.9% belongs to the top ten. The sample consisted of lung tumor tissue. The sequence was obtained from a human donor with non-small cell lung cancer. The chain employs TRBV28 and TRBJ2-1; no clear D. Written as DNA, the CDR3 is TGTGCCAGCAGTTTAATGGTTAGCTCCTACAATGAGCAGTTCTTC. It specifies CASSLMVSSYNEQFF.